Below, 20 T cell receptor beta chains from the same sample are listed, as sequenced in a study of blood T cells in healthy people across ages. Using a J-beta primer mix together with a sample-barcoded 5' primer, a second PCR was run for roughly 6 to 12 cycles. TCRdb reprocessed the 5' RACE reads via MiXCR and lists one record per CDR3 protein. The table lists 500,000 to 550,000 distinct CDR3 sequences, around 24% of them singletons. These data also formed part of another study, on T cells of mothers and their children.

Sequenced material: blood. These receptors all come from a boy aged 5-17 years in good health.

The V call is TRBV9, the J call TRBJ1-2; TRBD1 matches at 7 bases. The CDR3 loop spans 14 amino acids. Germline V CDR1 and CDR2: SGDLS, YYNGEE. V gave up 0 bases and J gave up 6 bases; unmatched junction bases: 5. The CDR3 reads CASSVDTGENGYTF. In nucleotides, the CDR3 is TGTGCCAGCAGCGTAGATACAGGGGAAAATGGCTACACCTTC.

The chain carries TRBV3-1 and TRBJ2-1, with D possibly being TRBD2 (6 bases). Trimming pared 4 bases from V and 6 bases from J, leaving 16 bases between. The length of the CDR3 is 15 residues. Germline V gene sequence: CDR1 LGHDT, CDR2 YNNKEL (reference sequence). In DNA form, the CDR3 reads TGTGCCAGCAGCCCGAGCGGGTGGAGGGCCAATGAGCAGTTCTTC. Translated: CASSPSGWRANEQFF.

The V and J genes are TRBV4-3 and TRBJ2-5; 8 bases match TRBD2. The germline gives CDR1 LGHNA, CDR2 YSLEER. Trimming removed 1 base from V and 5 bases from J; junction bases left unmatched: 3. CDR3 length: 14 residues. CDR3 in DNA: TGCGCCAGCAGCCAAGGACTAGCGAGGGAGACCCAGTACTTC. It encodes CASSQGLARETQYF.

The chain has TRBV11-2 and TRBJ1-1; TRBD1 matches at 10 bases. With V trimmed by 7 bases and J by 11 bases, 7 bases remained unmatched. The CDR3 loop spans 12 amino acids. The germline CDR1 and CDR2 sequences are SGHAT and FQNNGV. The CDR3 is CASTSRGQGAFF. The CDR3 coding sequence is TGTGCCAGCACTAGCCGGGGACAGGGGGCTTTCTTT.

This clonotype was seen a few times. The chain combines TRBV12-3 or TRBV12-4 with TRBJ2-1; possibly TRBD1 or TRBD2 for D (5 bases each). V was cut by 6 bases and J by 0 bases, with 21 bases left in between. CDR3 size: 18 residues. The CDR3 is CASSREEGFLSSYNEQFF. Here the CDR3 DNA reads TGTGCCAGCAGCAGGGAAGAGGGGTTCCTCAGCTCCTACAATGAGCAGTTCTTC.

With respect to this clonotype: At one end the junction does not follow the germline gene, possibly because of a read error. The gene calls are TRBV5-1 and TRBJ2-1; no definite D call. Looked up from germline, CDR1 is SGHRS and CDR2 is YFSETQ. This CDR3 region has 14 residues. The DNA for the CDR3 is TGCGCCAGCAGCTTGGAGTGGGCTGCAGATGAGCAGTCCTTC. Its protein product is CASSLEWAADEQSF.

This clonotype was picked up a small number of times. The chain is built from TRBV2 and TRBJ2-7; D could derive from TRBD1 or TRBD2 (7 bases each). Per germline, CDR1 SNHLY and CDR2 FYNNEI. This CDR3 has 18 amino acids. V gave up 0 bases and J gave up 6 bases, with 24 bases separating them. CDR3 in amino acids: CASSEAHGQAASGGEQYF. In nucleotides, the CDR3 is TGTGCCAGCAGTGAAGCACACGGACAGGCGGCGTCGGGGGGCGAGCAGTACTTC.

This clonotype was detected only a few times. The V call is TRBV7-2, the J call TRBJ2-3; 9 positions agree with TRBD2. Germline assignment: CDR1 SGHTA and CDR2 FQGNSA. The junction had 6 bases not matched to a gene; V was cut back by 2 bases and J by 6 bases. The CDR3 loop spans 15 amino acids. The CDR3 region is CASSLKFLAGDTQYF. For the CDR3, the DNA is TGTGCCAGCAGCTTAAAGTTCCTAGCGGGGGATACGCAGTATTTT.

The V and J genes are TRBV7-9 and TRBJ2-1; D may be TRBD2 (5 bases). The V gene lost 4 bases and the J gene lost 7 bases, with 14 bases spanning the gap. CDR3 length: 14 amino acids. The germline V gene encodes CDR1 SEHNR and CDR2 FQNEAQ (reference sequence). The CDR3 loop reads CASSYPRGKNEQFF. The DNA of the CDR3 is TGTGCCAGCAGCTACCCACGAGGGAAAAATGAGCAGTTCTTC.

The CDR3 region is CASSGDTDGEKLFF. The CDR3 DNA reads TGTGCCAGCAGCGGGGATACAGACGGGGAAAAACTGTTTTTT. The gene calls are TRBV12-3 or TRBV12-4 and TRBJ1-4; D not certain. This CDR3 has 14 amino acids. The ends were cut back, 6 bases at V and 8 bases at J, with 16 bases in the middle.

The table lists this clonotype with a count of one. This chain uses TRBV20-1 with TRBJ2-1; possible D gene TRBD2, 7 bases. Near its end, the DNA agrees better with TRBJ2-5, so the J call may be wrong. Germline V lookup: CDR1 DFQATT, CDR2 SNEGSKA (reference sequence). CDR3 length: 14 amino acids. CDR3 nucleotide sequence: TGCAGTGCTAGGATTGGAAGGGGGGGGGAGACCCAGTACTTC. It translates to CSARIGRGGETQYF.

The V and J genes are TRBV3-1 and TRBJ2-3; D gene unclear. This CDR3 has 12 amino acids. Germline V gene lookup returns CDR1 LGHDT and CDR2 YNNKEL (reference sequence). Trimming took off 7 bases at V and 4 bases at J, with 9 bases between the two ends. The CDR3 DNA follows: TGTGCCAGCACCGGCGGTTCAGATACGCAGTATTTT. Its protein product is CASTGGSDTQYF.

The chain is built from TRBV7-9 and TRBJ1-1; the D gene is possibly TRBD1 (5 bases). V lost 4 bases, J lost 5 bases, and 17 bases lay in between. Germline V gives CDR1 SEHNR, CDR2 FQNEAQ (reference sequence). The CDR3 runs to 15 residues. The CDR3 nucleotides read TGTGCCAGCAGCTCCACCTACTTCAGGGTGACTGAAGCTTTCTTT. It encodes CASSSTYFRVTEAFF.

In this sample, this clonotype turned up many times. The V gene is TRBV7-2, the J gene TRBJ2-3, with 7 bases identical to TRBD2. The CDR3 contains 13 residues. V was pared by 3 bases and J by 4 bases, with 1 base of the junction left unmatched. Per the germline V gene, CDR1 is SGHTA and CDR2 is FQGNSA. CDR3 sequence reads: CASSLGGADTQYF. The DNA of the CDR3 is TGTGCCAGCAGCTTGGGGGGGGCAGATACGCAGTATTTT.

Here the CDR3 reads CASSPEAGISYEQYF. The CDR3 coding sequence is TGTGCCAGCAGCCCCGAAGCAGGGATCTCCTACGAGCAGTACTTC. The V and J genes are TRBV9 and TRBJ2-7; D is possibly TRBD1 (5 bases). V gave up 4 bases and J gave up 0 bases, with 14 bases separating them. The length of the CDR3 is 15 residues. Germline V lookup: CDR1 SGDLS, CDR2 YYNGEE.

The chain is built from TRBV20-1 and TRBJ2-3, with TRBD2 identical over 14 bases. This CDR3 comprises 15 residues. V shed 6 bases, J shed 4 bases, and the junction held 6 bases outside the gene matches. The V gene's germline CDR1 is DFQATT and CDR2 SNEGSKA (reference sequence). CDR3 nucleotide sequence: TGCAGTGCCCCAACGGGACTAGCGGGAGCAGATACGCAGTATTTT. Protein sequence: CSAPTGLAGADTQYF.

This clonotype was observed a handful of times. This chain connects TRBV12-3 or TRBV12-4 to TRBJ2-5, with no clear D. The CDR3 has 12 amino acids. With 8 bases removed from V and 1 base from J, the gap between germline ends came to 8 bases. CDR3 amino acids: CASQTAQETQYF. The CDR3 DNA reads TGTGCCAGCCAAACTGCCCAAGAGACCCAGTACTTC.

This clonotype was recorded at least ten times. V usage is TRBV6-1 and J usage is TRBJ2-4, with TRBD1 matching 9 bases. The CDR3 length is 17 residues. CDR1 is MNHNS, CDR2 SASEGT, per germline. Trimming took 10 bases from V and 0 from J; bases not matched to a gene: 13. The CDR3 nucleotides are TGTGCCACCAACCCGGGACAGGGAAAACTAGCCAAAAACATTCAGTACTTC. Protein sequence: CATNPGQGKLAKNIQYF.

This clonotype turned up a few times. DNA for the CDR3: TGCGCCAGCAGTCCGAAACCCTACAGGGCTAGCGGGAGTATATACGAGCAGTACTTC. It translates to CASSPKPYRASGSIYEQYF. The chain carries TRBV4-3 and TRBJ2-7; 10 bases fit TRBD2. The CDR3 is 19 amino acids. V lost 6 bases, J lost 4 bases, and 21 bases stayed unmatched. Germline loops: CDR1 LGHNA, CDR2 YSLEER.

The genes are TRBV4-2 and TRBJ2-3; 9 bases line up with TRBD2. With 4 bases clipped from V and 5 bases from J, the junction kept 10 bases outside the gene matches. Germline lookup yields CDR1 LGHNA and CDR2 YNFKEQ. The CDR3 sequence is 16 residues long. CDR3 nucleotide sequence: TGTGCCAGCAGCCGCCAGAAGGCTAGCGGGGAAGATACGCAGTATTTT. The encoded protein is CASSRQKASGEDTQYF.